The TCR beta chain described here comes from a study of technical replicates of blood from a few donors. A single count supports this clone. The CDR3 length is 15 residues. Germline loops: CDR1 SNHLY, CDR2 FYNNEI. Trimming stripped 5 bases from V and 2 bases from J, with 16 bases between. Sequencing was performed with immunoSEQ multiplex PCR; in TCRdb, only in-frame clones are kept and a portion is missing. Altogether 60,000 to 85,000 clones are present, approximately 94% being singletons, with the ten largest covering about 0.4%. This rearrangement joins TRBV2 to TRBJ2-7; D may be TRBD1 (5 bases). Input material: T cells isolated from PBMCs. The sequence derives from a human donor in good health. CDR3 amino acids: CASSLSRGRPYEQYF. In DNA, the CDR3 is TGTGCCAGCAGTTTATCAAGGGGCCGACCCTACGAGCAGTACTTC.